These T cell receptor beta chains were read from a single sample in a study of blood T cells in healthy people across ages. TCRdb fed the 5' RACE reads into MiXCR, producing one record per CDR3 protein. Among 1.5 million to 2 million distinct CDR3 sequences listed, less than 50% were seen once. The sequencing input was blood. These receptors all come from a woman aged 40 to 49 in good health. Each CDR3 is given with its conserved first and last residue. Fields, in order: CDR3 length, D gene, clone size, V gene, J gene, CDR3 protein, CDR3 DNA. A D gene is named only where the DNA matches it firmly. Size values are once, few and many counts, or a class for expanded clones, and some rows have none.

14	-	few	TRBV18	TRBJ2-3	CASSPLRQPDTQYF	TGTGCCAGCTCACCCCTTCGCCAGCCAGATACGCAGTATTTT
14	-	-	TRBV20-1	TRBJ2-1	CSAGGGASYNEQFF	TGCAGTGCGGGTGGGGGGGCGTCCTACAATGAGCAGTTCTTC
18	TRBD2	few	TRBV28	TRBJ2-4	CASSLFPSGGASINIQYF	TGTGCCAGCAGTTTATTTCCTAGCGGGGGGGCATCGATAAACATTCAGTACTTC
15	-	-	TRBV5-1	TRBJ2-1	CASSLEPEPRNEQFF	TGCGCCAGCAGCTTGGAGCCGGAACCGAGGAATGAGCAGTTCTTC
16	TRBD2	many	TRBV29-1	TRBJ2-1	CSVVGAGGLDYNEQFF	TGCAGCGTTGTAGGAGCGGGGGGCCTCGACTACAATGAGCAGTTCTTC
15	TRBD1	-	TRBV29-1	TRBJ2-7	CSVAEQGVFFNEQYF	TGCAGCGTAGCCGAACAGGGGGTTTTTTTCAACGAGCAGTACTTC
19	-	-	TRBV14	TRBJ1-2	CASSPRRGGLNVHRYGYTF	TGTGCCAGCAGCCCGCGACGGGGGGGGCTCAATGTCCATCGCTATGGCTACACCTTC
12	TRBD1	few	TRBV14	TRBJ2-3	CASSTTGQTQYF	TGTGCCAGCAGCACTACGGGACAGACGCAGTATTTT
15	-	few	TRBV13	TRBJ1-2	CASSPPGGYFYGYTF	TGTGCCAGCAGCCCGCCGGGCGGGTACTTCTATGGCTACACCTTC
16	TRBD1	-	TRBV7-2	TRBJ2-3	CASSLVPRGSADTQYF	TGTGCCAGCAGCTTAGTTCCCAGGGGGTCGGCAGATACGCAGTATTTT
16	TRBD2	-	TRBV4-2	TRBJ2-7	CASSQDGTSGTYEQYF	TGTGCCAGCAGCCAAGACGGGACTAGCGGAACCTACGAGCAGTACTTC
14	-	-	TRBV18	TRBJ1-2	CASSPPVIGYGYTF	TGTGCCAGCTCACCACCGGTAATCGGGTATGGCTACACCTTC
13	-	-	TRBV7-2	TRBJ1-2	CASSLRQAEGYTF	TGTGCCAGCAGCTTACGACAGGCGGAAGGCTACACCTTC
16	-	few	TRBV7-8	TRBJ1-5	CASSIRGGYSNQPQHF	TGTGCCAGCAGCATAAGAGGGGGTTATAGCAATCAGCCCCAGCATTTT
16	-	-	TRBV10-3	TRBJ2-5	CAISVRGDLPNNEQYF	TGTGCCATCAGTGTGAGGGGGGACTTACCCAACAATGAGCAGTACTTC
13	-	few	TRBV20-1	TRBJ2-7	CSASTGLRGEQYF	TGCAGTGCTAGTACGGGACTCCGGGGCGAGCAGTACTTC
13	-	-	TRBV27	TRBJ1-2	CASSWNRGYGYTF	TGTGCCAGCAGTTGGAACCGAGGCTATGGCTACACCTTC
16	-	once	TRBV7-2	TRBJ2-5	CASSDSRWTYQETQYF	TGTGCCAGCAGCGATAGCCGGTGGACTTATCAAGAGACCCAGTACTTC
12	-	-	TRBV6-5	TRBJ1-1	CASSYIGEGAFF	TGTGCCAGCAGTTACATTGGGGAGGGAGCTTTCTTT
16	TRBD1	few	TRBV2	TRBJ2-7	CASSALLGQGANEQYF	TGTGCCAGCAGTGCCCTTTTGGGACAGGGGGCTAACGAGCAGTACTTC
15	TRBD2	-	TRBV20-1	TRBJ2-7	CSARKTSGATYEQYF	TGCAGTGCTAGAAAGACTAGCGGGGCCACTTACGAGCAGTACTTC
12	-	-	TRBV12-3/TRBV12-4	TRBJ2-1	CASSFLQNEQFF	TGTGCCAGCAGTTTCCTACAGAATGAGCAGTTCTTC
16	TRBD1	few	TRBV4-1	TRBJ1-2	CASSQMGQSSNYGYTF	TGCGCCAGCAGCCAAATGGGACAGAGTTCCAACTATGGCTACACCTTC
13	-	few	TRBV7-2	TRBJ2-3	CASSVSEADTQYF	TGTGCCAGCAGCGTTTCGGAGGCGGATACGCAGTATTTT
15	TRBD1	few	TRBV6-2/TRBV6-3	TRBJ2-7	CASGPGTVLTYEQYF	TGTGCCAGCGGCCCGGGGACAGTGCTAACCTACGAGCAGTACTTC
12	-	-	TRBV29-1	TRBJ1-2	CSVDGQNYGYTF	TGCAGCGTTGATGGGCAGAACTATGGCTACACCTTC
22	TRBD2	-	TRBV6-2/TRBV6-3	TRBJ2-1	CASSYAATTETSGGPFYNEQFF	TGTGCCAGCAGTTACGCCGCGACTACGGAGACTAGCGGGGGACCGTTCTACAATGAGCAGTTCTTC
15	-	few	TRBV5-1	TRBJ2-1	CASSWNLAGMSEQFF	TGCGCCAGCAGCTGGAACCTCGCAGGGATGTCGGAGCAGTTCTTC
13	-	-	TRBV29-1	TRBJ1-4	CSASTAKNEKLFF	TGCAGCGCTAGCACAGCCAAGAATGAAAAACTGTTTTTT
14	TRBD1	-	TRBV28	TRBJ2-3	CASGQGSWTDTQYF	TGTGCCAGCGGACAGGGGAGTTGGACAGATACGCAGTATTTT
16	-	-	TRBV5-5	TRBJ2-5	CASSGTGTPGGETQYF	TGTGCCAGCAGCGGCACCGGGACACCGGGGGGCGAGACCCAGTACTTC
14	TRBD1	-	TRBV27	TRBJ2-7	CASSSGQGVHEQYF	TGTGCCAGCAGTTCAGGCCAGGGGGTTCACGAGCAGTACTTC
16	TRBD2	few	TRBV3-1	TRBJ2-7	CASSRRSGGLPYEQYF	TGTGCCAGCAGCCGTAGAAGCGGGGGTCTTCCCTACGAGCAGTACTTC
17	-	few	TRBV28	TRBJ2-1	CASSLSVTGRTYNEQFF	TGTGCCAGCAGTTTATCCGTCACGGGCAGGACCTACAATGAGCAGTTCTTC
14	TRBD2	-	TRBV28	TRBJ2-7	CASSLWGGWAEQYF	TGTGCCAGCAGTTTATGGGGAGGGTGGGCCGAGCAGTACTTC
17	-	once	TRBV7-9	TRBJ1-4	CASSLAAGSATNEKLFF	TGTGCCAGCAGCTTAGCTGCCGGATCAGCAACTAATGAAAAACTGTTTTTT
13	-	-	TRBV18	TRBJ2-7	CASSPTLAYEQYF	TGTGCCAGCTCACCAACACTTGCGTACGAGCAGTACTTC
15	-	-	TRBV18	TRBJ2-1	CASSRGACSYNEQFF	TGTGCCAGCTCACGGGGTGCCTGCTCCTACAATGAGCAGTTCTTC
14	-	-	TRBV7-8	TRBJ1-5	CASSPSKGNQPQHF	TGTGCCAGCAGCCCCTCGAAGGGCAATCAGCCCCAGCATTTT
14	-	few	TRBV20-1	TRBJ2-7	CSASGGTGPYEQYF	TGCAGTGCTTCAGGAGGAACTGGCCCCTACGAGCAGTACTTC
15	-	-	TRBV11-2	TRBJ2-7	CASSLGHIASYEQYF	TGTGCCAGCAGCTTAGGGCACATTGCCTCCTACGAGCAGTACTTC